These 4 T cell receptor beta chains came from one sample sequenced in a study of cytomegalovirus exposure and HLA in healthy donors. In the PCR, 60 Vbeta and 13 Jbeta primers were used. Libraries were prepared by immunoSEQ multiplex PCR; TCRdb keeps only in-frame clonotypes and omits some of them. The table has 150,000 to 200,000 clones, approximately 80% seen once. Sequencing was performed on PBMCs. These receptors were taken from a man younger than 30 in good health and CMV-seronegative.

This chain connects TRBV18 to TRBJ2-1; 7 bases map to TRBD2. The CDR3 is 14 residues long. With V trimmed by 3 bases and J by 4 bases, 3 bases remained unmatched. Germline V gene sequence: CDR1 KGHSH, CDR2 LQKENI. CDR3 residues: CASSPSGVYNEQFF. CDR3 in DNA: TGTGCCAGCTCACCCAGCGGGGTTTACAATGAGCAGTTCTTC.

The CDR3 spells CASSVSGGSTDTQYF. The CDR3 nucleotides are TGTGCCAGCAGCGTAAGCGGAGGGAGCACAGATACGCAGTATTTT. This chain connects TRBV9 to TRBJ2-3; maybe TRBD2 (6 bases). Germline CDR1 reads SGDLS; CDR2 reads YYNGEE. The V end was cut by 1 base, the J end by 0 bases, with 9 bases between. This CDR3 is 15 amino acids long.

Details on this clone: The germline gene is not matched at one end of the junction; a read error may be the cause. Here the CDR3 reads CASSLGQGQKTQYF. Here the CDR3 DNA reads TGTGCTAGCAGCTTAGGACAGGGGCAGAAGACCCAGTACTTC. The rearrangement uses TRBV7-7 and TRBJ2-5; the match to TRBD1 covers 9 bases. The CDR3 sequence is 14 residues long. Germline V gene sequence: CDR1 SSHAT, CDR2 FNYEAQ (reference sequence).

The CDR3 region is CASSPMTGTDTEAFF. The CDR3 DNA sequence: TGTGCCAGCAGCCCGATGACAGGCACGGACACTGAAGCTTTCTTT. This chain uses TRBV5-4 with TRBJ1-1, with a tentative D call TRBD1 (6 bases). The CDR3 is 15 residues long. V was cut by 4 bases and J by 3 bases, with 16 bases left in between. CDR1 is SGHNT, CDR2 YYREEE, per germline (reference sequence). The full variable domain, in which reference TRBV5-4 and TRBJ1-1 provide the parts outside the CDR3, is ETGVTQSPTHLIKTRGQQVTLRCSSQSGHNTVSWYQQALGQGPQFIFQYYREEENGRGNFPPRFSGLQFPNYSSELNVNALELDDSALYLCASSPMTGTDTEAFFGQGTRLTVV.